In this sample, the clone carrying this TCR beta chain turned up once. This CDR3 spans 14 amino acids. V was trimmed by 0 bases and J by 5 bases, leaving 8 bases between them. The germline CDR1 and CDR2 sequences are SGHDT and YYEEEE. These data originate in a study of blood T cell repertoires in COVID-19. Whole-study context: Samples representing acute and convalescent COVID-19 were sourced from the United States, Italy and Spain. Sample material is recorded as cDNA or gDNA derived from T cells, B-cell-depleted T cells, or PBMCs.

Generated by immunoSEQ multiplex PCR, the TCRdb table keeps only in-frame clones and is missing some. The table has roughly 100,000 clones, 81% seen once. The TCR sequence derives from a woman in her 70s with acute or convalescent COVID-19. This sequence joins TRBV5-6 and TRBJ2-2, with TRBD1 as a possible D gene (6 bases). The material sequenced was peripheral blood. The CDR3: CASSLAGVTGELFF. The CDR3 bases are TGTGCCAGCAGCTTGGCAGGGGTGACCGGGGAGCTGTTTTTT.